The entry below gives a single T cell receptor beta chain sequence along with its context. Its antigen is still unknown. This specimen comes from a study of identical twins. The study, taken as a whole, reports: Conclusions relied on cross-sectional statistical analysis, not following the same donors. While abundant cord blood beta clonotypes carried fewer insertions, memory repertoires showed no such pattern. The study found excess low generation probability among twin-shared out-of-frame alpha sequences.

cDNA molecules carried unique molecular identifiers, and template switching added a universal primer site. MiXCR, applied by TCRdb to the 5' RACE reads, yields one record per CDR3 protein. The sample includes roughly 260,000 distinct CDR3 sequences, around 7.6% of them seen just once. Germline assignment: CDR1 LGHDT and CDR2 YNNKEL (reference sequence). V lost 0 bases and J 3 bases, leaving 9 bases between the germline ends. This CDR3 has 15 amino acids. This sample also belongs to another study, concerning yellow fever vaccine responses in identical twins.

The sequence was collected from a woman younger than 30 in good health. The sequenced sample was CD8+ T cells sorted from blood. The rearrangement uses TRBV3-1 and TRBJ2-1; D not certain. DNA of the CDR3: TGTGCCAGCAGCCAAGATAGTAGTTACTACAATGAGCAGTTCTTC. Translated: CASSQDSSYYNEQFF.